The 31 T cell receptor beta chains listed next were all sequenced from one sample in a study of CD8 T cells in Susac syndrome. The authors reverse transcribed roughly 0.5 to 1 ug RNA with random hexamers. TCRdb used MiXCR to reprocess the immunoSEQ multiplex PCR reads, holding one entry per CDR3 protein. The sample lists roughly 75,000 distinct CDR3 sequences, around 93% seen once, with over 0.12% in the top ten. The specimen sequenced was CD4+ T cells from PBMCs. These receptors were obtained from a human donor with Susac syndrome.

The chain has TRBV18 and TRBJ2-1, with D unresolved. Trimming took 1 base from V and 8 from J, leaving 18 bases between them. CDR1 and CDR2 from the germline V gene are KGHSH and LQKENI. The CDR3 covers 16 residues. The chain's CDR3 is CASSPREMVGWHEQFF. The CDR3 region has the DNA TGTGCCAGCTCACCACGAGAGATGGTAGGGTGGCATGAGCAGTTCTTC.

This clonotype was observed once. The chain couples TRBV6-4 to TRBJ2-2; the D is unclear. The CDR3 loop spans 12 amino acids. Per germline, CDR1 MRHNA and CDR2 SNTAGT. V lost 7 bases, J lost 2 bases, and 5 bases lay in between. The CDR3 DNA is TGTGCCAGCACCTCAAACACCGGGGAGCTGTTTTTT. Protein: CASTSNTGELFF.

This clonotype was seen a single time. The J gene is TRBJ2-7, the V gene TRBV6-2 or TRBV6-3; D remains ambiguous. V lost 2 bases, J lost 2 bases, and 10 bases lay in between. Germline CDR1 MNHEY, CDR2 SVGEGT. This CDR3 region has 14 residues. This CDR3 is CASSYILLPYEQYF. CDR3 nucleotide sequence: TGTGCCAGCAGTTACATTTTACTCCCCTACGAGCAGTACTTC.

This chain links TRBV7-9 with TRBJ2-3, with D uncertain. The CDR3 runs to 15 residues. V was trimmed by 7 bases and J by 0 bases, leaving 14 bases between them. The V gene's germline CDR1 is SEHNR and CDR2 FQNEAQ (reference sequence). The chain's CDR3 is CASTPRRLSTDTQYF. The CDR3 DNA sequence: TGTGCCAGCACCCCGAGGCGGCTTAGCACAGATACGCAGTATTTT. The variable domain in full, completed from reference TRBV7-9 and TRBJ2-3, reads DTGVSQNPRHKITKRGQNVTFRCDPISEHNRLYWYRQTLGQGPEFLTYFQNEAQLEKSRLLSDRFSAERPKGSFSTLEIQRTEQGDSAMYLCASTPRRLSTDTQYFGPGTRLTVL.

This clonotype occurred once. The rearrangement joins TRBV7-9 to TRBJ2-2; 7 nucleotides line up with TRBD2. V dropped 2 bases and J dropped 2; count of bases not matched to a gene: 8. CDR3 size: 17 residues. CDR1 SEHNR and CDR2 FQNEAQ come from the germline V gene (reference sequence). The CDR3 spells CASSLLGLVANTGELFF. For the CDR3, the DNA is TGTGCCAGCAGCTTACTAGGACTAGTCGCCAACACCGGGGAGCTGTTTTTT.

This sequence joins TRBV7-2 and TRBJ2-2; unclear D gene. The CDR3 has 14 amino acids. V was shortened by 1 base and J by 7 bases, with 10 bases between the two germline ends. Germline V gene data show CDR1 as SGHTA and CDR2 as FQGNSA. CDR3 sequence: CASSLVRGDGELFF. In nucleotides, the CDR3 is TGTGCCAGCAGCTTAGTACGCGGAGACGGGGAGCTGTTTTTT.

This chain uses TRBV27 with TRBJ2-2; 7 nucleotides line up with TRBD1. This CDR3 is 14 amino acids long. With V trimmed by 8 bases and J by 0 bases, 3 bases remained unmatched. The germline gives CDR1 MNHEY, CDR2 SMNVEV (reference sequence). The CDR3 loop reads CASEDRSNTGELFF. The CDR3, as DNA: TGTGCCAGCGAGGACAGGTCGAACACCGGGGAGCTGTTTTTT.

The chain combines TRBV6-1 with TRBJ2-7; 8 bases align to TRBD1. CDR3 length: 15 amino acids. Germline trimming cut 6 bases from V and 2 bases from J; bases unmatched to any gene: 9. The V gene's germline CDR1 is MNHNS and CDR2 SASEGT. The DNA of the CDR3 is TGTGCCAGCAGAAAGGACAGGGAAGTAGCCTACGAGCAGTACTTC. The encoded protein is CASRKDREVAYEQYF.

The CDR3 nucleotides read TGTGCCAGCAGCTTAGCCTCATTAGCGGACCTCACAGATACGCAGTATTTT. It yields the protein CASSLASLADLTDTQYF. The chain links TRBV13 to TRBJ2-3, with TRBD2 as a possible D gene (6 bases). There are 17 residues in the CDR3. V was trimmed by 1 base and J by 2 bases, leaving 16 bases between them. Germline V CDR1 and CDR2: PRHDT, FYEKMQ (reference sequence).

The V gene is TRBV18, the J gene TRBJ2-5, with D possibly matching TRBD2 (5 bases). This CDR3 has 15 amino acids. Germline V gene sequence: CDR1 KGHSH, CDR2 LQKENI. V was pared by 1 base and J by 1 base, with 10 bases between. Here the CDR3 DNA reads TGTGCCAGCTCACCACGGCGGGCGGTCCAAGAGACCCAGTACTTC. It translates to CASSPRRAVQETQYF.

The CDR3, as DNA: TGTGCCAGCAGCCCGACCCCCGCAGCCAGAGAGACCCAGTACTTC. Translation: CASSPTPAARETQYF. V gene TRBV7-3 combines with J gene TRBJ2-5; D not certain. The CDR3 has 15 amino acids. The germline gives CDR1 SGHTA, CDR2 FQGTGA. V lost 5 bases and J lost 4, with 17 bases in between.

This rearrangement joins TRBV28 to TRBJ1-2; D ambiguous. The CDR3 length is 12 residues. V was trimmed by 7 bases and J by 7 bases, leaving 13 bases between them. Germline CDR1 and CDR2: MDHEN and SYDVKM. The CDR3: CASTDMTSGYTF. The CDR3 coding sequence is TGTGCCAGCACCGACATGACCAGTGGCTACACCTTC.

V usage is TRBV6-2 or TRBV6-3 and J usage is TRBJ1-1; no reliable D call. Germline V CDR1 and CDR2: MNHEY, SVGEGT. V shed 2 bases and J shed 0 bases, with 7 bases lying between them. CDR3 length: 14 amino acids. CDR3 in amino acids: CASSYNRLNTEAFF. As DNA, the CDR3 is TGTGCCAGCAGTTACAACAGATTGAACACTGAAGCTTTCTTT.

The rearrangement uses TRBV7-2 and TRBJ2-2; TRBD2 matches 11 bases. This CDR3 has 16 amino acids. The V and J ends lost 5 bases and 5 bases, in that order; junction bases with no gene match: 7. Germline CDR1 reads SGHTA; CDR2 reads FQGNSA. CDR3 region: CASSPPSGGLTGELFF. CDR3 bases: TGTGCCAGCAGCCCTCCTAGCGGGGGGCTAACCGGGGAGCTGTTTTTT.

The chain combines TRBV28 with TRBJ2-5; weak D call: TRBD1 (5 bases). Germline-derived CDR1 and CDR2 are MDHEN and SYDVKM. Deletions cut 7 bases from V and 1 base from J, with 10 bases between. The CDR3 totals 13 residues. CDR3 sequence: CASTQGGQETQYF. CDR3 sequence (DNA): TGTGCCAGCACCCAGGGTGGCCAAGAGACCCAGTACTTC.

This chain uses TRBV30 with TRBJ2-7; either TRBD1 or TRBD2 may fit D (5 bases each). The CDR3 runs 12 residues. Germline CDR1 GTSNPN, CDR2 SVGIG (reference sequence). Trimming cost V 4 bases and J 0 bases, with 7 bases left between them. CDR3 amino acids: CAWTGSSYEQYF. The DNA of the CDR3 is TGTGCCTGGACAGGGAGCTCCTACGAGCAGTACTTC.

The chain is built from TRBV29-1 and TRBJ2-4, with a weak D call TRBD1 (6 bases). The CDR3 loop spans 13 amino acids. The ends were cut back, 4 bases at V and 6 bases at J, with 13 bases in the middle. Looked up from germline, CDR1 is SQVTM and CDR2 is ANQGSEA. CDR3 DNA sequence: TGCAGCGTTGGGGACAATCAAGGAAACATTCAGTACTTC. Translation gives CSVGDNQGNIQYF. Filled out from reference TRBV29-1 and TRBJ2-4, the complete variable domain reads SAVISQKPSRDICQRGTSLTIQCQVDSQVTMMFWYRQQPGQSLTLIATANQGSEATYESGFVIDKFPISRPNLTFSTLTVSNMSPEDSSIYLCSVGDNQGNIQYFGAGTRLSVL.

The chain carries TRBV5-1 and TRBJ2-1; D may correspond to TRBD1 or TRBD2 (6 bases each). Per germline, CDR1 SGHRS and CDR2 YFSETQ. This CDR3 contains 14 residues. Trimming left V 4 bases short and J 2 bases short, with 10 bases between. CDR3: CASSGGQPYNEQFF. DNA for the CDR3: TGCGCCAGCAGCGGGGGGCAGCCCTACAATGAGCAGTTCTTC.

The chain has TRBV18 and TRBJ2-1; 8 nucleotides align to TRBD1. This CDR3 has 14 residues. Trimming at V came to 2 bases and at J to 7 bases, leaving 4 bases not matched to a gene. Germline values: CDR1 KGHSH, CDR2 LQKENI. CDR3 coding DNA: TGTGCCAGCTCACCAGAGACAGGGGAGAATGAGCAGTTCTTC. Translation: CASSPETGENEQFF.

This clonotype was counted once. The chain carries TRBV7-9 and TRBJ1-5, with D hard to call. V was clipped by 1 base and J by 7 bases, with 8 bases between them. The CDR3 is 13 amino acids. Germline values: CDR1 SEHNR, CDR2 FQNEAQ (reference sequence). The CDR3 bases are TGTGCCAGCAGCTTAGTTGCGGACCAGCCCCAGCATTTT. Translation: CASSLVADQPQHF.

The V and J genes are TRBV12-3 or TRBV12-4 and TRBJ1-1; D might be TRBD1 (5 bases). This CDR3 is built from 14 residues. V was shortened by 4 bases and J by 7 bases, with 16 bases between the two germline ends. CDR3 protein: CASSWDGDGNEAFF. CDR3 in DNA: TGTGCCAGCAGTTGGGACGGCGACGGAAATGAAGCTTTCTTT.

The chain joins TRBV28 to TRBJ1-5; no definite D call. Deletions cut 3 bases from V and 2 bases from J, with 5 bases between. The germline V gene has CDR1 MDHEN and CDR2 SYDVKM. This CDR3 comprises 13 residues. The CDR3 sequence: CASSLVRNQPQHF. In nucleotides, the CDR3 is TGTGCCAGCAGTTTGGTCCGCAATCAGCCCCAGCATTTT.

The chain employs TRBV7-3 and TRBJ2-3; D not certain. The CDR3 runs to 12 residues. Germline CDR1 reads SGHTA; CDR2 reads FQGTGA. Trimming pared 8 bases from V and 1 base from J, leaving 7 bases between. The CDR3 protein is CASALGTDTQYF. The CDR3, as DNA: TGTGCCAGCGCCTTAGGCACAGATACGCAGTATTTT.

J is TRBJ2-1 and V is TRBV4-3; 7 bases map to TRBD2. V shed 0 bases and J 7 bases; nucleotides not matched to a gene: 15. The germline gives CDR1 LGHNA, CDR2 YSLEER. This CDR3 has 18 amino acids. The DNA for the CDR3 is TGCGCCAGCAGCCAAGAGTATGGGCTCGGACTAGGTTTAAATGAGCAGTTCTTC. Its protein product is CASSQEYGLGLGLNEQFF.

The chain joins TRBV24-1 to TRBJ1-2; TRBD1 matches at 10 bases. Germline V CDR1 and CDR2: KGHDR, SFDVKD. The CDR3 contains 17 residues. J was trimmed by 4 bases and V by 3 bases; bases with no gene match: 10. DNA of the CDR3: TGTGCCACCAGTGATCGAGACCGGGACAGGGGACCCTATGGCTACACCTTC. Its protein product is CATSDRDRDRGPYGYTF.

The table lists this clonotype with a count of one. This chain links TRBV7-2 with TRBJ2-5; either TRBD1 or TRBD2 may supply D (5 bases each). Trimming took off 3 bases at V and 5 bases at J, with 16 bases between the two ends. The germline V gene encodes CDR1 SGHTA and CDR2 FQGNSA. CDR3 length: 15 residues. CDR3: CASSLARVGVETQYF. The DNA of the CDR3 is TGTGCCAGCAGCTTGGCCAGGGTGGGAGTTGAGACCCAGTACTTC.

The CDR3 DNA reads as TGTGCCAGCAGCTTCGGGACGGCTAATCAGCCCCAGCATTTT. Its protein is CASSFGTANQPQHF. The rearrangement links TRBV3-1 to TRBJ1-5; tentative D call: TRBD1 (5 bases). Trimming cost V 5 bases and J 4 bases, with 12 bases left between them. The CDR3 length is 14 residues. Germline assignment: CDR1 LGHDT and CDR2 YNNKEL (reference sequence).

The chain combines TRBV19 with TRBJ1-5, with 9 bases matching TRBD1. The CDR3 is 17 residues long. From germline, CDR1 is LNHDA and CDR2 SQIVND (reference sequence). J was trimmed by 2 bases and V by 9 bases; bases with no gene match: 14. The CDR3 DNA follows: TGTGCCAGCGAGGGGGACAGGGTGGGAGTGGGCAATCAGCCCCAGCATTTT. Translated, it gives CASEGDRVGVGNQPQHF. Full variable domain (remainder filled in from reference TRBV19 and TRBJ1-5): DGGITQSPKYLFRKEGQNVTLSCEQNLNHDAMYWYRQDPGQGLRLIYYSQIVNDFQKGDIAEGYSVSREKKESFPLTVTSAQKNPTAFYLCASEGDRVGVGNQPQHFGDGTRLSIL.

The V call is TRBV2, the J call TRBJ2-5, with D uncertain. The CDR3 is 15 amino acids. Germline V gene sequence: CDR1 SNHLY, CDR2 FYNNEI. V was clipped by 7 bases and J by 0 bases, with 15 bases between them. CDR3 nucleotides: TGTGCCAGCAAGTGGGCCTTTGGGAACCAAGAGACCCAGTACTTC. It codes for CASKWAFGNQETQYF.

The CDR3: CASSVVPGNTEAFF. Written as DNA, the CDR3 is TGTGCCAGCAGCGTAGTCCCAGGGAACACTGAAGCTTTCTTT. The chain is built from TRBV9 and TRBJ1-1; no firm D call. Germline V lookup: CDR1 SGDLS, CDR2 YYNGEE. This CDR3 is built from 14 residues. Trimming cost V 0 bases and J 1 base, with 7 bases left between them.

The chain employs TRBV5-6 and TRBJ1-2, with D perhaps matching TRBD1 (6 bases). V was clipped by 4 bases and J by 7 bases, with 17 bases between them. The CDR3 loop spans 14 amino acids. Germline V gene lookup returns CDR1 SGHDT and CDR2 YYEEEE. CDR3 nucleotide sequence: TGTGCCAGCAGCACGACAGGTGACTTTCCTGGCTACACCTTC. Its translation: CASSTTGDFPGYTF.